What follows are 22 T cell receptor beta chains derived from one specimen sequenced in a study of shared clonotypes between healthy human individuals. Profiled with immunoSEQ multiplex PCR; TCRdb holds only in-frame clones, not every one. The sample lists about 2.4 million clones, roughly 93% seen once, with about 0.34% in the top ten. Input material: naive CD4+ T cells from PBMCs. Indicated subset: CD45RA+ positively selected. Source of these receptors: a man younger than 35 in good health. Some clones in this sample may be carry-over from other donors' samples.

The chain recombines TRBV7-9 with TRBJ2-3, with 7 bases identical to TRBD1. Unmatched junction bases numbered 7, after V lost 3 bases and J lost 1 base. Per the germline V gene, CDR1 is SEHNR and CDR2 is FQNEAQ (reference sequence). The CDR3 runs 16 residues. In DNA form, the CDR3 reads TGTGCCAGCAGCTTTCAGACAGGGCACGGCACAGATACGCAGTATTTT. It codes for CASSFQTGHGTDTQYF.

The V call is TRBV7-9, the J call TRBJ1-5; 7 bases fit TRBD1. The CDR3 contains 13 residues. V lost 2 bases and J lost 6; bases outside the gene matches: 1. The germline V gene has CDR1 SEHNR and CDR2 FQNEAQ (reference sequence). CDR3 loop: CASSLQGGQPQHF. CDR3 in DNA: TGTGCCAGCAGCTTACAGGGGGGTCAGCCCCAGCATTTT.

Comment on this clone: The sample has other DNA sequences that encode this CDR3 too. The J gene is TRBJ1-1, the V gene TRBV7-8; a weak D match, TRBD1 (5 bases). Germline CDR1 reads SGHVS; CDR2 reads FQNEAQ. V lost 1 base to trimming and J lost 2 bases, with 8 bases between them. CDR3 length: 14 amino acids. In DNA, the CDR3 is TGTGCCAGCAGCTTAGTTACAGGAAACACTGAAGCTTTCTTT. It specifies CASSLVTGNTEAFF.

The chain links TRBV7-2 to TRBJ1-3; D gene unclear. The CDR3 loop spans 12 amino acids. Germline CDR1 reads SGHTA; CDR2 reads FQGNSA. Trimming removed 5 bases from V and 3 bases from J, with 5 bases in between. The CDR3 DNA sequence: TGTGCCAGCAGCATAATTGGAAACACCATATATTTT. Protein: CASSIIGNTIYF.

The chain combines TRBV11-2 with TRBJ2-3, with no clear D. V was cut by 6 bases and J by 4 bases, with 17 bases left in between. The CDR3 covers 15 residues. Germline V gene lookup returns CDR1 SGHAT and CDR2 FQNNGV. This chain's CDR3 is CASSPRPMQADTQYF. In DNA form, the CDR3 reads TGTGCCAGCAGTCCTCGCCCCATGCAGGCAGATACGCAGTATTTT.

The V call is TRBV4-2, the J call TRBJ1-2; the D is unclear. The CDR3 extends over 13 amino acids. V lost 1 base, J lost 2 bases, and 5 bases lay in between. Germline V gives CDR1 LGHNA, CDR2 YNFKEQ. The CDR3 DNA reads as TGTGCCAGCAGCCAAGCCGGGAACTATGGCTACACCTTC. Its protein product is CASSQAGNYGYTF.

CDR3 residues: CASSQLLAAAYEQYF. The CDR3 DNA is TGCGCCAGCAGCCAGTTACTAGCGGCGGCCTACGAGCAGTACTTC. The chain combines TRBV4-3 with TRBJ2-7; 8 bases align to TRBD2. CDR3 length: 15 amino acids. CDR1 is LGHNA, CDR2 YSLEER, per germline. With 3 bases clipped from V and 2 bases from J, the junction kept 6 bases outside the gene matches.

The rearrangement uses TRBV18 and TRBJ1-1, with D perhaps matching TRBD1 (5 bases). The CDR3 has 13 amino acids. Germline CDR1 and CDR2: KGHSH and LQKENI. The V end lost 2 bases, the J end lost 10 bases, and 14 bases lay between the germline ends. The CDR3 nucleotides read TGTGCCAGCTCACCAGGGGCGGGCGTGGGAGCTTTCTTT. Protein sequence: CASSPGAGVGAFF.

CDR3 in DNA: TGTGCCATCAGCGTCGGGACCCGTAGCACAGATACGCAGTATTTT. As protein: CAISVGTRSTDTQYF. The chain employs TRBV10-3 and TRBJ2-3; possibly TRBD1 or TRBD2 for D (5 bases each). The CDR3 sequence is 15 residues long. Per germline, CDR1 ENHRY and CDR2 SYGVKD. Trimming stripped 6 bases from V and 0 bases from J, with 13 bases between.

The chain combines TRBV7-2 with TRBJ1-5; D remains ambiguous. Trimming removed 2 bases at V and 3 bases at J, with 11 bases between. The CDR3 runs to 15 residues. CDR1 and CDR2 (germline): SGHTA, FQGNSA. CDR3 DNA sequence: TGTGCCAGCAGCTTATTAGGATCTAACAATCAGCCCCAGCATTTT. As protein: CASSLLGSNNQPQHF.

The genes are TRBV19 and TRBJ2-7, with 12 bases matching TRBD2. V shed 6 bases, J shed 5 bases, and the junction held 8 bases outside the gene matches. The germline gives CDR1 LNHDA, CDR2 SQIVND (reference sequence). This CDR3 has 15 residues. The CDR3 nucleotides are TGTGCCAGTAGCAATATTCGGACTAGCGGGAACGAGCAGTACTTC. Protein sequence: CASSNIRTSGNEQYF.

The chain couples TRBV5-1 to TRBJ2-3, with D perhaps being TRBD1 or TRBD2 (5 bases each). This CDR3 spans 15 amino acids. Trimming took 4 bases from V and 3 from J, leaving 15 bases between them. CDR1 and CDR2 (germline): SGHRS, YFSETQ. The CDR3 DNA is TGCGCCAGCAGCAGCGGTAGAGGGGTAACAGATACGCAGTATTTT. It encodes CASSSGRGVTDTQYF.

The chain joins TRBV5-4 to TRBJ2-7; the D gene is possibly TRBD2 (6 bases). The length of the CDR3 is 15 residues. V was cut by 5 bases and J by 0 bases, with 15 bases left in between. Germline lookup yields CDR1 SGHNT and CDR2 YYREEE (reference sequence). This chain's CDR3 is CASSPGLGGSYEQYF. The CDR3 coding sequence is TGTGCCAGCAGTCCTGGCTTGGGGGGCTCCTACGAGCAGTACTTC.

The CDR3 DNA reads TGTGCCAGCAGTTCTTTCGGGACTAGTCACACCGGGGAGCTGTTTTTT. Translating gives CASSSFGTSHTGELFF. The chain combines TRBV28 with TRBJ2-2, with 8 bases matching TRBD2. The CDR3 length is 16 residues. The germline V gene has CDR1 MDHEN and CDR2 SYDVKM. V trimming: 4 bases; J trimming: 3 bases; junction bases outside the gene matches: 7.

V and J are TRBV6-6 and TRBJ2-6; D is possibly TRBD1 (5 bases). CDR3 length: 15 residues. Trimming pared 5 bases from V and 0 bases from J, leaving 8 bases between. Per germline, CDR1 MNHNY and CDR2 SVGAGI (reference sequence). The CDR3 DNA reads as TGTGCCAGCAGTCAAAGGGGCTCTGGGGCCAACGTCCTGACTTTC. This gives the protein CASSQRGSGANVLTF.

This rearrangement joins TRBV5-1 to TRBJ2-5; 10 bases align to TRBD1. The CDR3 contains 17 residues. The junction had 8 bases not matched to a gene; V was cut back by 0 bases and J by 3 bases. CDR1 SGHRS and CDR2 YFSETQ come from the germline V gene. DNA for the CDR3: TGCGCCAGCAGCTTGGCTAGGAGGGGGACAGGGGAAGAGACCCAGTACTTC. It specifies CASSLARRGTGEETQYF.

This rearrangement joins TRBV28 to TRBJ2-1; D not certain. The CDR3 is 15 amino acids. V lost 2 bases to trimming and J lost 6 bases, with 14 bases between them. The germline CDR1 and CDR2 sequences are MDHEN and SYDVKM. This chain's CDR3 is CASSLQPSRANEQFF. The CDR3 DNA is TGTGCCAGCAGTTTACAACCCTCTAGGGCCAATGAGCAGTTCTTC.

V usage is TRBV30 and J usage is TRBJ1-2, with a possible D match to TRBD1 (5 bases). Germline values: CDR1 GTSNPN, CDR2 SVGIG (reference sequence). The V gene lost 6 bases and the J gene lost 4 bases, with 12 bases spanning the gap. The CDR3 contains 12 residues. Here the CDR3 DNA reads TGTGCCTGCAGCCAGGGCGGCTATGGCTACACCTTC. The encoded protein is CACSQGGYGYTF.

This rearrangement joins TRBV5-1 to TRBJ1-1; tentatively, D is TRBD1 (5 bases). The ends were cut back, 0 bases at V and 6 bases at J, with 15 bases in the middle. The CDR3 is made up of 15 amino acids. CDR1 is SGHRS and CDR2 is YFSETQ in the germline V gene. The CDR3 sequence is CASSLGLGGYAEAFF. The DNA for the CDR3 is TGCGCCAGCAGCTTGGGGTTGGGGGGTTACGCTGAAGCTTTCTTT.

This chain connects TRBV5-1 to TRBJ1-4; possible D gene TRBD1, 5 bases. The CDR3 contains 15 residues. The V and J ends lost 5 bases and 3 bases respectively, with 14 bases between them. Germline CDR1 SGHRS, CDR2 YFSETQ. The CDR3 DNA is TGCGCCAGCAGTGTGGACCGGGGACCTAATGAAAAACTGTTTTTT. Amino acid sequence: CASSVDRGPNEKLFF.

The chain combines TRBV5-1 with TRBJ2-1, with TRBD2 identical over 16 bases. The V gene end was trimmed by 0 bases and the J gene end by 4 bases; junction bases not matched to a gene: 1. Germline CDR1 and CDR2: SGHRS and YFSETQ. This CDR3 comprises 17 residues. This CDR3 reads CASSLGGLAGGYNEQFF. The CDR3 DNA reads TGCGCCAGCAGCTTGGGGGGACTAGCGGGAGGGTACAATGAGCAGTTCTTC. Filled out from reference TRBV5-1 and TRBJ2-1, the complete variable domain reads KAGVTQTPRYLIKTRGQQVTLSCSPISGHRSVSWYQQTPGQGLQFLFEYFSETQRNKGNFPGRFSGRQFSNSRSEMNVSTLELGDSALYLCASSLGGLAGGYNEQFFGPGTRLTVL.

This chain links TRBV7-9 with TRBJ1-5, with a tentative D call TRBD1 (5 bases). Trimming took off 5 bases at V and 2 bases at J, with 7 bases between the two ends. The CDR3 is made up of 13 amino acids. CDR1 SEHNR and CDR2 FQNEAQ come from the germline V gene (reference sequence). CDR3 in DNA: TGTGCCAGCAGCCCCAGGGGCAATCAGCCCCAGCATTTT. Its protein product is CASSPRGNQPQHF.